In its sample, the clone carrying this T cell receptor (beta chain) was seen a few times. Its antigen remains unknown. The sample comes from a study of graft-versus-host responses after intestinal transplantation. Study as a whole: Recipients had multivisceral, liver-intestinal, or isolated intestinal transplants.

Repertoires were generated with immunoSEQ multiplex PCR, while TCRdb's copy carries only in-frame clones and drops some. The top ten clones hold about 15% of a sample with 80,000 to 100,000 clones, less than 90% of them seen once. V was pared by 3 bases and J by 5 bases, with 4 bases between. The CDR3 totals 11 residues. Germline loops: CDR1 LNHDA, CDR2 SQIVND (reference sequence). Whole-study results and caveats: Peak GvH clone levels in circulation were associated with early post-transplant HvG declines.

This TCR was sampled from a human donor who received an intestinal transplant. The specimen was unstimulated CD8+ T cells sorted from spleen or lymph node cells, collected before intestinal transplant. V and J are TRBV19 and TRBJ1-1; unclear D gene. CDR3 nucleotides: TGTGCCAGTAGTATCTGGACTGAAGCTTTCTTT. Its translation: CASSIWTEAFF.